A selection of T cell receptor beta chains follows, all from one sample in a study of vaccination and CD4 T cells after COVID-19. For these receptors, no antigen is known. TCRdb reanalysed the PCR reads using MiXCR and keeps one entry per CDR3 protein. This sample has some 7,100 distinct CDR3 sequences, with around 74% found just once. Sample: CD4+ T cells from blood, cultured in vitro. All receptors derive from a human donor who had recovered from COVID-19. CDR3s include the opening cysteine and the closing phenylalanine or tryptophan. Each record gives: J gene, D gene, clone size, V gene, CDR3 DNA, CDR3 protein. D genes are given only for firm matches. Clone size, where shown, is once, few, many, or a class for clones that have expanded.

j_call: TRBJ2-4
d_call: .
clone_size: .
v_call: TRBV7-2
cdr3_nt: TGTGCCAGCAGCCCCGGGGTAGCCAAAAACATTCAGTACTTC
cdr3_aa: CASSPGVAKNIQYF

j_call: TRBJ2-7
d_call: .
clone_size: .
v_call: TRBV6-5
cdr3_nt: TGTGCCAGCAGTTACGTACAGCACTCCTACGAGCAGTACTTC
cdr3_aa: CASSYVQHSYEQYF

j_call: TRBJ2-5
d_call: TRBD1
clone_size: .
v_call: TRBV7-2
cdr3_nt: TGTGCCAGCAGCATATCAGGGGGCGGGGAGACCCAGTACTTC
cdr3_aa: CASSISGGGETQYF

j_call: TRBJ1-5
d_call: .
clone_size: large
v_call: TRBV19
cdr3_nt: TGTGCCAGTAGTCTCCGGGACAGCAATCAGCCCCAGCATTTT
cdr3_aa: CASSLRDSNQPQHF

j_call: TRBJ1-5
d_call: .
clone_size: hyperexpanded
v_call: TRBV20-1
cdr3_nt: TGCAGTGCCATTCAGGAGGGGCGGAATAGCAATCAGCCCCAGCATTTT
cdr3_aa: CSAIQEGRNSNQPQHF

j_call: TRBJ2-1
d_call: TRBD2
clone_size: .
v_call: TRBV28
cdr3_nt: TGTGCCAGCAGTTCATCGGGAGGAACCAATGAGCAGTTCTTC
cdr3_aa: CASSSSGGTNEQFF

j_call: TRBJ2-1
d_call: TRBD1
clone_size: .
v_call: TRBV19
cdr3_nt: TGTGCCAGTAGCCCACCCGGGACAGGGGGTAATCTCTTC
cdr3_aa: CASSPPGTGGNLF

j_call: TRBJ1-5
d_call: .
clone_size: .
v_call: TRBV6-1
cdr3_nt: TGTGCCAGCAGAGCCTCGGATCAGCCCCAGCATTTT
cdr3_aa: CASRASDQPQHF

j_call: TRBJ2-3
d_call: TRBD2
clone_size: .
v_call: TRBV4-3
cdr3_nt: TGCGCCAGCAGCCGGACTAGCGGGGACACAGATACGCAGTATTTT
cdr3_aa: CASSRTSGDTDTQYF

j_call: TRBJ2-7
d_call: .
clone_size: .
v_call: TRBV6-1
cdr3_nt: TGTGCCAGCAGTCAGAGTGGGAGTTACGAGCAGTACTTC
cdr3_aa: CASSQSGSYEQYF

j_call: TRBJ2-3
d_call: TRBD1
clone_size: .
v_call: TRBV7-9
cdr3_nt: TGTGCCAGCATCCCTGGACAGGGGTGGGATACGCAGTATTTT
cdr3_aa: CASIPGQGWDTQYF

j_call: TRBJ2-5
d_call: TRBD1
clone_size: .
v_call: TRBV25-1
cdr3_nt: TGTGCCAGCAGTGCCGCGGACAGGGCTGTCGAGACCCAGTACTTC
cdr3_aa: CASSAADRAVETQYF

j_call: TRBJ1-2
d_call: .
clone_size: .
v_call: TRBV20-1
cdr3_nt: TGCAGTGCCCCCTTGGGCTATGGCTACACCTTC
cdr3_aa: CSAPLGYGYTF

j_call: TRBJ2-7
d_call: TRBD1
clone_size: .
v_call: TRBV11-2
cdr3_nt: TGTGCCAGCAGCGTCCCCGGGACAGGGGGTTTGTACGAGCAGTACTTC
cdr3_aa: CASSVPGTGGLYEQYF

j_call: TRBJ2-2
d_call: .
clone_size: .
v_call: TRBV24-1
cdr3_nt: TGTGCCACCGAACCGATCTACCCCACCGGGGAGCTGTTTTTT
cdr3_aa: CATEPIYPTGELFF

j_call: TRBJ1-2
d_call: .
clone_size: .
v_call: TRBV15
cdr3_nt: TGTGCCACCAGCAGACTTCCCAGGGGTGACTATGGCTACACCTTC
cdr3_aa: CATSRLPRGDYGYTF

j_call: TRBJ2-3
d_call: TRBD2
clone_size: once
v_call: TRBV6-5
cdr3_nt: TGTGCCAGCAGTTCGCCGGGAGCGGGGGCAGATACGCAGTATTTT
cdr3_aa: CASSSPGAGADTQYF

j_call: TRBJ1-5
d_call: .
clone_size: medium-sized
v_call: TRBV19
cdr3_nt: TGTGCCAGTAGAGGCAGCAATCAGCCCCAGCATTTT
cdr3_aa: CASRGSNQPQHF

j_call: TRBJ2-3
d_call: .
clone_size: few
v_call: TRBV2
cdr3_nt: TGTGCCAGCACCACGGATCTCTGGACTACAGATACGCAGTATTTT
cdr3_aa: CASTTDLWTTDTQYF

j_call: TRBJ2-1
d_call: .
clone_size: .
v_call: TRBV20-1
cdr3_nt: TGCAGTGCCACCGATAGGCCCCATGAGCAGTTCTTC
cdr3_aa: CSATDRPHEQFF

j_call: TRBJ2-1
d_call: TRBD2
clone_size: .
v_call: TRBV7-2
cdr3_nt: TGTGCCAGCAGCTCACTAGCGACTGAGCAGTTCTTC
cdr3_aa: CASSSLATEQFF

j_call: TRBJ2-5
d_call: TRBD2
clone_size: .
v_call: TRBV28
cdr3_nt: TGTGCCAGCAGTTCGGGAGGGAGCGGGAGGGCCGGTGGGTACTTC
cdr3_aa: CASSSGGSGRAGGYF

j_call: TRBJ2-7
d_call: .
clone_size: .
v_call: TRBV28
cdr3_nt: TGTGCCAGCAGCACTGTCACCCTGACCTACGAGCAGTACTTC
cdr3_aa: CASSTVTLTYEQYF

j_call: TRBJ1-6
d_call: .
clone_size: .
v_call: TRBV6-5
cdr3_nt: TGTGCCAGCAGTTACCAGAGACAGGCACCCCTCCACTTT
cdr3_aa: CASSYQRQAPLHF

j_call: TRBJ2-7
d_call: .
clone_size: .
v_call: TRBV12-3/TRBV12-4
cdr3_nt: TGTGCCAGCAGTTTCGTGGTGGGCGAGCAGTACTTC
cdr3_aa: CASSFVVGEQYF

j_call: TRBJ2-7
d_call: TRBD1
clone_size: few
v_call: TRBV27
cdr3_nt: TGTGCCAGCAGTTCCCGGACAGGGATTGCCTACGAGCAGTACTTC
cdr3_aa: CASSSRTGIAYEQYF

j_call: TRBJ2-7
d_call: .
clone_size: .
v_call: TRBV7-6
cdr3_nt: TGTGCCAGCAGCTTGCAGGACTCCACCTACGAGCAGTACTTC
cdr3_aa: CASSLQDSTYEQYF

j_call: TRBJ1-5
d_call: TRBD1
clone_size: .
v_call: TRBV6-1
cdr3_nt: TGTGCCAGCAGCCTTGGACAGGGTAAAGGTCAGCCCCAGCATTTT
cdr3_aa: CASSLGQGKGQPQHF

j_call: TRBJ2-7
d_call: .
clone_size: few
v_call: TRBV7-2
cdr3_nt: TGTGCCAGCAGCCGGGACTTCAATGGGGAGCAGTACTTC
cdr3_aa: CASSRDFNGEQYF

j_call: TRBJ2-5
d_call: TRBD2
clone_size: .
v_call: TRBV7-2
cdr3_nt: TGTGCCAGCAGCTTAGCTGGTAGCGGGAGGGGGAGAGAGACCCAGTACTTC
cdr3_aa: CASSLAGSGRGRETQYF

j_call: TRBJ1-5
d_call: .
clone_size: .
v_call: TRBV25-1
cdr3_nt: TGTGCCAGCAGTGCAGACGGAGGGCAGCCCCAGCATTTT
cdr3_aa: CASSADGGQPQHF

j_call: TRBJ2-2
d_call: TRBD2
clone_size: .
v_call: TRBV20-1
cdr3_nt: TGCAGTGCTGCCCGGGACTACAACACCGGGGAGCTGTTTTTT
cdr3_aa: CSAARDYNTGELFF

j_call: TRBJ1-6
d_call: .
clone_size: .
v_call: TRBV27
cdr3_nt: TGTGCCAGCAGTTCTCGCGCTCAGGGAACAAGATATAATTCACCCCTCCACTTT
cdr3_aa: CASSSRAQGTRYNSPLHF

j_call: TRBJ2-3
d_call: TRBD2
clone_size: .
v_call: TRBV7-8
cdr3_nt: TGTGCCAGCAGCTCCTCGGGGGGGAGCGGGAGAAACACAGATACGCAGTATTTT
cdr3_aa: CASSSSGGSGRNTDTQYF

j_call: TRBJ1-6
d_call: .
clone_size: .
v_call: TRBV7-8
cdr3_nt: TGTGCCAGCAGCCCTCAGTCGACAGGCTTCAATTCACCCCTCCACTTT
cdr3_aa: CASSPQSTGFNSPLHF

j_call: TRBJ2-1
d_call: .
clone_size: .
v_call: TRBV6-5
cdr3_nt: TGTGCCAGCAGTTACTCGTGGACACCCGGTGGGTCCAATGAGCAGTTCTTC
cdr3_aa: CASSYSWTPGGSNEQFF

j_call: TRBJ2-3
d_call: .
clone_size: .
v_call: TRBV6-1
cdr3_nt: TGTGCCAGCAGGGAACTAGGGTCAGATACGCAGTATTTT
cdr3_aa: CASRELGSDTQYF

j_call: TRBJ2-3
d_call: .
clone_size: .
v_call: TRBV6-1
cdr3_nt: TGTGCCAGCAGTGGTGGAGTTGCAGATACGCAGTATTTT
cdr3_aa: CASSGGVADTQYF

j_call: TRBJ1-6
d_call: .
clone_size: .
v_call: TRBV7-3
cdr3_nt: TGTGCCAGTAGACGGGAGAATTCACCCCTCCACTTT
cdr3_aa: CASRRENSPLHF

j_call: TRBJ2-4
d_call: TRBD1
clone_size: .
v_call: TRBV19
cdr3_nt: TGTGCCAGTACACTGACAGGGTCTTGGACCAAAAACATTCAGTACTTC
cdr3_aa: CASTLTGSWTKNIQYF

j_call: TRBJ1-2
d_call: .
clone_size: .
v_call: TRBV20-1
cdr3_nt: TGCAGTGCTAGTGTTAAGGGGACGGTGGGCTACACCTTC
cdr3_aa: CSASVKGTVGYTF

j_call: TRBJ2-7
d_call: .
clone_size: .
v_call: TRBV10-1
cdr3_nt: TGCGCCAGCGTTGGTGAGGACGAGCAGTACTTC
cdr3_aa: CASVGEDEQYF

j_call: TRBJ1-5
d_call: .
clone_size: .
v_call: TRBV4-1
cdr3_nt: TGCGCCAGCAGCCAAGTAGTTTTGCTTGCAGCGGGCAGCCAGCCCCAGCATTTT
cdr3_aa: CASSQVVLLAAGSQPQHF

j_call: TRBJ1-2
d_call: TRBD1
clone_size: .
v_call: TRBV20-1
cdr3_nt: TGCAGTGCTAGTGCGGACAGGGTTGGCTACACCTTC
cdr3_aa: CSASADRVGYTF

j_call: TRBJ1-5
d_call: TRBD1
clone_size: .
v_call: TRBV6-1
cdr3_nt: TGTGCCAGCATGGACTCCGGGACAGCAAAAAATCAGCCCCAGCATTTT
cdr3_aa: CASMDSGTAKNQPQHF

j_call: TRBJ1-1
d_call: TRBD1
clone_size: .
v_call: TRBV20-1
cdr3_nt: TGCAGTGCGGAGGGACAGCCGAACTATGAAGCTTTCTTT
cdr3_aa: CSAEGQPNYEAFF

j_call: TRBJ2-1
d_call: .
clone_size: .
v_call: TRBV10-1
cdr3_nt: TGCGCCAGCAGTTCGAGTTCCGATGGACCCTACAATGAGCAGTTCTTC
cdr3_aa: CASSSSSDGPYNEQFF

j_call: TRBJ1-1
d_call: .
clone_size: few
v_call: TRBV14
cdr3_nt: TGTGCCAGCAGCGGGCAGCCCGGGTCCACTGAAGCTTTCTTT
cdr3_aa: CASSGQPGSTEAFF

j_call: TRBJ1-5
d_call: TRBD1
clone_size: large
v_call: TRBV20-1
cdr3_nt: TGCAGTGCTGCGGACAGGGATCAGCCCCAGCATTTT
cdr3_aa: CSAADRDQPQHF

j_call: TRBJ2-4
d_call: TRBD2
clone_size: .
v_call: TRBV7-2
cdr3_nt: TGTGCCAGCAGCCCCCTTGCCTCGGGACTAGCGGGAGGCAACATTCAGTACTTC
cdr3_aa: CASSPLASGLAGGNIQYF

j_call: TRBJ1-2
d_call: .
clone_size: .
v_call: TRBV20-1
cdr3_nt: TGCAGTGTCGGCGGAGCTAACTATGGCTACACCTTC
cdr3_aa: CSVGGANYGYTF

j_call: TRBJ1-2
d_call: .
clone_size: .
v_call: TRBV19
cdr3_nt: TGTGCCAGTAGTATAGATCGCAGCTTGAACTATGGCTACACCTTC
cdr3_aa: CASSIDRSLNYGYTF

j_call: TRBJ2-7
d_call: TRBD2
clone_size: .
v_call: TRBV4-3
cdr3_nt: TGCGCCAGCAGCCGGCGGGGATTAACCGGGACTAGCGGCCCTTCCTACGAGCAGTACTTC
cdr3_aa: CASSRRGLTGTSGPSYEQYF

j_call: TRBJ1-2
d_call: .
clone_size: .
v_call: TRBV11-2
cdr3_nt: TGTGCCAGCAGCGACGGGGGGTGGCGTGGCTACACCTTC
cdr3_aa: CASSDGGWRGYTF

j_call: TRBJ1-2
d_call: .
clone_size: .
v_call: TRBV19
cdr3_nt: TGTGCCAGTAGTTCGGCATCATCGGACTATGGCTACACCTTC
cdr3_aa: CASSSASSDYGYTF

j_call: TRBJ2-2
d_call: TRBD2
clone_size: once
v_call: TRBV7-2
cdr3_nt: TGTGCCAGCAGCTTAGTTGCACTAGCGCTAAACACCGGGGAGCTGTTTTTT
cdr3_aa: CASSLVALALNTGELFF

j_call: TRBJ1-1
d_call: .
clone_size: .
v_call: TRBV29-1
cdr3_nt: TGCAGCGTTGAACTAACAGGGCTTACTTCGAACACTGAAGCTTTCTTT
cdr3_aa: CSVELTGLTSNTEAFF

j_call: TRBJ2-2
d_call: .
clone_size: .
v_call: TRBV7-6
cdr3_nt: TGTGCCAGCGGAACGAGGGGACGAAACACCGGGGAGCTGTTTTTT
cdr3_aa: CASGTRGRNTGELFF

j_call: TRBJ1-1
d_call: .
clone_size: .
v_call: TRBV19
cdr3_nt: TGTGCCAGTAGCGAGGGGAGGGCGAGGGTTTGGACTGAAGCTTTCTTT
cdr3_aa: CASSEGRARVWTEAFF

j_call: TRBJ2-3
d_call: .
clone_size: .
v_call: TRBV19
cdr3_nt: TGTGCCAGTAAACACGAGGATACGCAGTATTTT
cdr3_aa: CASKHEDTQYF